Listed here are 21 T cell receptor beta chains from one sample, sequenced in a study of T cells in Graves' hyperthyroidism and ophthalmopathy (dated by TCRdb to between 2017 and 2020). Preparation of the library involved multiplex PCR. Instrument on record: Illumina HiSeq 2000. The TCR beta CDR3 regions were amplified from RNA transcripts. The first round of RT-PCR for the TCR CDR3 was performed with the HTBI primer set and the Qiagen OneStep RT-PCR kit. Through fastp at Q25 and MiXCR, TCRdb rebuilt clones from the public reads, retaining in-frame beta chains. Rows with a matching CDR3 protein are joined into one entry that keeps the most common DNA and genes. Across this sample there are 600,000 to 700,000 distinct CDR3 sequences, with 45% seen only once. About 7.7% of the sample goes to the ten largest clones. The sample was peripheral blood or thyroid tissue (not recorded which). These receptors were collected from an adult man with Graves' disease, either hyperthyroidism or ophthalmopathy (not recorded which).

This clonotype was observed at least ten times. The chain is built from TRBV7-3 and TRBJ2-5; D ambiguous. V was trimmed by 2 bases and J by 5 bases, leaving 9 bases between them. CDR1 and CDR2 (germline): SGHTA, FQGTGA. This CDR3 has 13 amino acids. The chain's CDR3 is CASSLGSGETQYF. The CDR3 DNA reads TGTGCCAGCAGCTTAGGTTCAGGCGAGACCCAGTACTTC.

The rearrangement uses TRBV11-2 and TRBJ2-6; no reliable D call. The CDR3 is 9 amino acids. The germline gives CDR1 SGHAT, CDR2 FQNNGV. The ends were cut back, 1 base at V and 17 bases at J, with 3 bases in the middle. In DNA, the CDR3 is TGTGCCAGCAGCTTAGTGATGACTTTC. Its protein is CASSLVMTF.

At least ten counts were recorded for this clonotype. V is TRBV9 and J is TRBJ1-5; D is perhaps TRBD1 (5 bases). The CDR3 extends over 13 amino acids. Germline V gene sequence: CDR1 SGDLS, CDR2 YYNGEE. V was trimmed by 4 bases and J by 2 bases, leaving 7 bases between them. Here the CDR3 reads CASSTRGNQPQHF. In DNA form, the CDR3 reads TGTGCCAGCAGCACCAGGGGCAATCAGCCCCAGCATTTT. The full variable domain, in which reference TRBV9 and TRBJ1-5 provide the parts outside the CDR3, is DSGVTQTPKHLITATGQRVTLRCSPRSGDLSVYWYQQSLDQGLQFLIQYYNGEERAKGNILERFSAQQFPDLHSELNLSSLELGDSALYFCASSTRGNQPQHFGDGTRLSIL.

This sequence joins TRBV7-2 and TRBJ1-1, with TRBD1 as a possible D gene (5 bases). The CDR3 has 14 amino acids. Looked up from germline, CDR1 is SGHTA and CDR2 is FQGNSA. The V end was cut by 5 bases, the J end by 1 base, with 11 bases between. CDR3 sequence reads: CASSAGRANTEAFF. DNA of the CDR3: TGTGCCAGCAGCGCGGGACGGGCGAACACTGAAGCTTTCTTT.

J is TRBJ2-5 and V is TRBV7-9; 8 bases agree with TRBD1. The CDR3 contains 13 residues. The junction had 11 bases not matched to a gene; V was cut back by 3 bases and J by 14 bases. Germline V gives CDR1 SEHNR, CDR2 FQNEAQ (reference sequence). The CDR3 DNA sequence: TGTGCCAGCAGCTTGGACAGGGACGGACCAGGATACTTC. Amino acid sequence: CASSLDRDGPGYF. Full variable domain (rest looked up from reference TRBV7-9 and TRBJ2-5): DTGVSQNPRHKITKRGQNVTFRCDPISEHNRLYWYRQTLGQGPEFLTYFQNEAQLEKSRLLSDRFSAERPKGSFSTLEIQRTEQGDSAMYLCASSLDRDGPGYFGPGTRLLVL.

This clonotype was found many times. The V and J genes are TRBV7-3 and TRBJ1-6, with no clear D. Germline assignment: CDR1 SGHTA and CDR2 FQGTGA. This CDR3 comprises 13 residues. Trimming took off 5 bases at V and 4 bases at J, with 6 bases between the two ends. The CDR3 coding sequence is TGTGCCAGCAGCCAAGAGTATAATTCACCCCTCCACTTT. Translation gives CASSQEYNSPLHF.

There are many counts of this clonotype. V is TRBV10-3 and J is TRBJ1-1; 11 positions agree with TRBD1. In germline, CDR1 is ENHRY, CDR2 SYGVKD. CDR3 length equals 14 residues. J was trimmed by 2 bases and V by 6 bases; bases with no gene match: 2. CDR3 DNA sequence: TGTGCCATCAGAGGACAGGGGGCAAACACTGAAGCTTTCTTT. It yields the protein CAIRGQGANTEAFF.

V is TRBV7-9 and J is TRBJ2-3; D call uncertain. Trimming removed 6 bases at V and 4 bases at J, with 14 bases between. The CDR3 has 14 residues. CDR1 is SEHNR and CDR2 is FQNEAQ in the germline V gene (reference sequence). The CDR3 region is CASSPGGFADTQYF. The CDR3 DNA reads as TGTGCCAGCAGTCCCGGCGGTTTTGCAGATACGCAGTATTTT. Full variable domain (outside the CDR3, taken from reference TRBV7-9 and TRBJ2-3): DTGVSQNPRHKITKRGQNVTFRCDPISEHNRLYWYRQTLGQGPEFLTYFQNEAQLEKSRLLSDRFSAERPKGSFSTLEIQRTEQGDSAMYLCASSPGGFADTQYFGPGTRLTVL.

The chain couples TRBV29-1 to TRBJ2-5, with D perhaps being TRBD1 or TRBD2 (6 bases each). Germline V CDR1 and CDR2: SQVTM, ANQGSEA. The CDR3 has 13 amino acids. The V end was cut by 6 bases, the J end by 5 bases, with 16 bases between. CDR3 loop: CSVAGGAGETQYF. The CDR3 nucleotides read TGCAGCGTAGCCGGGGGCGCGGGGGAGACCCAGTACTTC.

V is TRBV7-2 and J is TRBJ1-2; tentatively, D is TRBD1 (6 bases). CDR1 is SGHTA, CDR2 FQGNSA, per germline. This CDR3 has 15 amino acids. Trimming shortened V by 2 bases and J by 4 bases, and 14 bases separated the two germline ends. DNA of the CDR3: TGTGCCAGCAGCTTAAGTAGGGGGGCGGGCTATGGCTACACCTTC. Residues: CASSLSRGAGYGYTF.

This clonotype was seen more than once but under ten times. The J gene is TRBJ1-5, the V gene TRBV12-3 or TRBV12-4; D not resolved. The CDR3 covers 15 residues. V was cut by 1 base and J by 10 bases, with 17 bases left in between. Here the CDR3 DNA reads TGTGCCAGCAGTTTAGGTGCGGGCCCGGGCGCTCCCCAGCATTTT. Translating it yields CASSLGAGPGAPQHF.

This clonotype was seen many times. V is TRBV7-8 and J is TRBJ1-5, with TRBD1 as a possible D gene (5 bases). This CDR3 comprises 18 residues. V lost 1 base and J 0 bases, leaving 16 bases between the germline ends. In germline, CDR1 is SGHVS, CDR2 FQNEAQ. In DNA form, the CDR3 reads TGTGCCAGCAGCTTAGGTGGGGCTGGGACCCGTAGCAATCAGCCCCAGCATTTT. Encoded protein: CASSLGGAGTRSNQPQHF.

The rearrangement links TRBV7-8 to TRBJ2-7; 12 nucleotides line up with TRBD2. The CDR3 has 17 residues. The ends lost 5 bases at V and 1 base at J; junction bases unmatched: 9. CDR1 and CDR2 (germline): SGHVS, FQNEAQ. CDR3 sequence (DNA): TGTGCCAGCAGCGGTGATGCAGGGACTAGCGGGTCCTACGAGCAGTACTTC. It encodes CASSGDAGTSGSYEQYF.

This clonotype was seen just once. V and J are TRBV20-1 and TRBJ1-2; 7 nucleotides align to TRBD1. The V segment lost 1 base and the J segment 12 bases; nucleotides outside the gene matches: 8. Germline values: CDR1 DFQATT, CDR2 SNEGSKA (reference sequence). The CDR3 covers 12 residues. The CDR3 loop is CSARVPAGGNTF. CDR3 DNA sequence: TGCAGTGCTAGAGTGCCGGCAGGGGGAAACACCTTC.

This clonotype has a count of ten or more. J is TRBJ1-2 and V is TRBV7-9; D is unclear. Germline V gene sequence: CDR1 SEHNR, CDR2 FQNEAQ (reference sequence). With 5 bases removed from V and 0 bases from J, the gap between germline ends came to 13 bases. The CDR3 totals 15 residues. The chain's CDR3 is CASSRDSLTNYGYTF. The CDR3 DNA sequence: TGTGCCAGCAGCCGAGACTCCCTTACTAACTATGGCTACACCTTC.

The gene calls are TRBV15 and TRBJ1-5; TRBD1 agrees at 7 bases. The CDR3 is 15 residues long. The V gene end was trimmed by 0 bases and the J gene end by 6 bases; junction bases not matched to a gene: 5. Germline V gives CDR1 LNHNV, CDR2 YYDKDF (reference sequence). DNA of the CDR3: TGTGCCACCAGCAGAGATCGACAGGGAATTCAGCCCCAGCATTTT. This codes for CATSRDRQGIQPQHF.

In its sample, this clonotype was seen a few times. The chain combines TRBV5-1 with TRBJ2-2; weak D call: TRBD2 (5 bases). The germline V gene encodes CDR1 SGHRS and CDR2 YFSETQ. The CDR3 extends over 15 amino acids. V gave up 1 base and J gave up 4 bases, with 11 bases separating them. This CDR3 is CASSLQDSSTGELFF. In nucleotides, the CDR3 is TGCGCCAGCAGCTTGCAGGACTCGAGCACCGGGGAGCTGTTTTTT.

Details on this clonotype: A clone one base away is much larger, so this may be a read error. The rearrangement uses TRBV10-3 and TRBJ1-6; 7 nucleotides match TRBD1. The CDR3 has 14 residues. The germline V gene encodes CDR1 ENHRY and CDR2 SYGVKD. This CDR3 reads CASSYGTENSPLHF. The CDR3 nucleotides are TGTGCCAGCAGTTACGGGACAGAAAATTCACCCCTCCACTTT.

This clonotype was counted between two and nine times. The chain recombines TRBV19 with TRBJ1-1; D is perhaps TRBD1 (5 bases). The CDR3 extends over 15 amino acids. Trimming removed 1 base from V and 3 bases from J, with 12 bases in between. Germline values: CDR1 LNHDA, CDR2 SQIVND (reference sequence). The CDR3 nucleotides read TGTGCCAGTAGTATAGTAGGCGGGGCGGACACTGAAGCTTTCTTT. Translation gives CASSIVGGADTEAFF.

The J gene is TRBJ1-6, the V gene TRBV7-8, with 8 positions matching TRBD1. Germline V CDR1 and CDR2: SGHVS, FQNEAQ. Trimming took 6 bases from V and 10 from J; bases not matched to a gene: 11. The CDR3 runs 15 residues. CDR3 sequence (DNA): TGTGCCAGCAGGATGACAGGGGCGGGAGGCTCACCCCTCCACTTT. Translating it yields CASRMTGAGGSPLHF.

Details on this clonotype: Being one base from a much bigger clone, this may be a read error. The V and J genes are TRBV12-3 or TRBV12-4 and TRBJ1-1; D ambiguous. This CDR3 has 10 residues. The V end was cut by 7 bases, the J end by 7 bases, with 7 bases between. The CDR3: CASKGNEAFF. Here the CDR3 DNA reads TGTGCCAGCAAAGGCAATGAAGCTTTCTTT.